This TCR beta chain was observed in a study of cytotoxic CD8 clonotypes in ibrutinib-treated CLL. A word on this clone: What it binds is unknown.

Trimming shortened V by 4 bases and J by 1 base, and 12 bases separated the two germline ends. Germline V gene data show CDR1 as SGDLS and CDR2 as YYNGEE. The CDR3 length is 14 residues. Whole-study results and caveats: Clonality went up at the time of ibrutinib response, stayed stable in sustained remission, and later dropped back toward its baseline level at progression. Measured clonality at baseline was greater than in age-matched healthy donors and tracked with circulating CD8+ T-cell counts.

The intended depth for sequencing was 1 in 200,000 to 1 in 1 million T cells. Data came from immunoSEQ multiplex PCR; TCRdb stores just in-frame clones and leaves some out. Here the sample spans about 250,000 clones, less than 75% being singletons. This chain uses TRBV9 with TRBJ2-7; no firm D call. The specimen was PBMCs, collected after 24 months of ibrutinib treatment. The TCR comes from a human donor with chronic lymphocytic leukemia. CDR3 coding DNA: TGTGCCAGCAGCCCCCCCGGTAAGTCCTACGAGCAGTACTTC. Amino acids: CASSPPGKSYEQYF.